This entry is about one TCR beta chain. The data stem from a study of blood T cell repertoires in COVID-19. Study summary: Sources were T cells, B-cell-depleted T cells, or PBMCs; the material itself was cDNA or gDNA.

V trimming: 2 bases; J trimming: 9 bases; junction bases outside the gene matches: 9. There are 14 residues in the CDR3. The germline V gene has CDR1 SNHLY and CDR2 FYNNEI. Original data processing: Amplification of reference gene primers was used by the study to estimate nucleated cell counts. Data came from immunoSEQ multiplex PCR; TCRdb stores just in-frame clones and leaves some out. That table gives V, J and clone size, and the DNA gave D and trimming. Among 100,000 or so clones listed, about 90% were seen once. The receptor's source is a human donor in a cohort sampled during active COVID-19. Sequencing used peripheral blood. The gene calls are TRBV2 and TRBJ2-5; 7 bases line up with TRBD1. The CDR3 DNA is TGTGCCAGCAGTGAATCGACAGGGCGTGAGGCCCAGTACTTC. It yields the protein CASSESTGREAQYF.